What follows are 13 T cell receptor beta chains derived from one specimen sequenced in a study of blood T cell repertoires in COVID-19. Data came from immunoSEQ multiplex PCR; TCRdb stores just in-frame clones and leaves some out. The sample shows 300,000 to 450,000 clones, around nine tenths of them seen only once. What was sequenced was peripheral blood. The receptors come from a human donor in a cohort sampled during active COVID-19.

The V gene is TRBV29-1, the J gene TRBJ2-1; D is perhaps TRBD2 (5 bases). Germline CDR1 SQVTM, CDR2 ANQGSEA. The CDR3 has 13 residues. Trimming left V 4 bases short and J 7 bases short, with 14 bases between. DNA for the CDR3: TGCAGCGTTGCGGCGGGTACGAGAAATGAGCAGTTCTTC. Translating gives CSVAAGTRNEQFF.

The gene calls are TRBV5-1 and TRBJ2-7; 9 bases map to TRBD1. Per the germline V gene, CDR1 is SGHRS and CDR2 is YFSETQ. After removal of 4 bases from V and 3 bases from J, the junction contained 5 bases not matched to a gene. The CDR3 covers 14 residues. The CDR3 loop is CASSVGGQGYEQYF. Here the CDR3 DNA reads TGCGCCAGCAGCGTAGGGGGACAGGGCTACGAGCAGTACTTC.

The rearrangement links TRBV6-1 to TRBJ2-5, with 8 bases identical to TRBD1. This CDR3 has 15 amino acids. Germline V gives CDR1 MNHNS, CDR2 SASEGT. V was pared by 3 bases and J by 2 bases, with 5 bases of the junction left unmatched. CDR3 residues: CASSDRRGRQETQYF. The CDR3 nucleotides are TGTGCCAGCAGTGACCGCAGGGGGCGGCAAGAGACCCAGTACTTC.

The chain's CDR3 is CASKGQLLEKLFF. CDR3 nucleotides: TGTGCCAGCAAGGGACAGCTTCTTGAAAAACTGTTTTTT. The rearrangement uses TRBV2 and TRBJ1-4, with 7 nucleotides matching TRBD1. Germline V gives CDR1 SNHLY, CDR2 FYNNEI. The CDR3 loop spans 13 amino acids. Trimming cost V 7 bases and J 7 bases; bases outside gene matches: 6.

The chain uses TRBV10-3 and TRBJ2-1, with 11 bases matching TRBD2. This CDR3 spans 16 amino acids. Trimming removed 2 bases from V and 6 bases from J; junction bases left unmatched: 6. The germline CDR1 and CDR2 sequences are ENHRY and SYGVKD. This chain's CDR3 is CAISEIAGGRANEQFF. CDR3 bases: TGTGCCATCAGTGAGATAGCGGGGGGGAGGGCCAATGAGCAGTTCTTC.

Here the CDR3 reads CASSLYSGRGYEQYF. The CDR3 bases are TGTGCCAGCAGCTTATATAGCGGGAGGGGCTACGAGCAGTACTTC. The rearrangement links TRBV5-8 to TRBJ2-7; 11 bases align to TRBD2. Germline V gene data show CDR1 as SGHTS and CDR2 as YDEGEE. The junction had 4 bases not matched to a gene; V was cut back by 2 bases and J by 3 bases. The CDR3 is 15 residues long.

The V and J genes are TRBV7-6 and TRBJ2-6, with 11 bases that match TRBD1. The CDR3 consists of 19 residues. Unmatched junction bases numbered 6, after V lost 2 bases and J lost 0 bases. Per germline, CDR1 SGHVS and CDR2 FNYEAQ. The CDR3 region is CASSLWGQGVSSGANVLTF. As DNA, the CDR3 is TGTGCCAGCAGCTTATGGGGACAGGGGGTCTCCTCTGGGGCCAACGTCCTGACTTTC.

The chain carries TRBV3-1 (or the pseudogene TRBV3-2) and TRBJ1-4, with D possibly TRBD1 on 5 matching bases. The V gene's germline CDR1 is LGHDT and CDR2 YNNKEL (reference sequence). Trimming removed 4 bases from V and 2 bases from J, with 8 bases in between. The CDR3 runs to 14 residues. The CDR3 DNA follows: TGTGCCAGCAGCCTGGGACTTACTAATGAAAAACTGTTTTTT. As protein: CASSLGLTNEKLFF.

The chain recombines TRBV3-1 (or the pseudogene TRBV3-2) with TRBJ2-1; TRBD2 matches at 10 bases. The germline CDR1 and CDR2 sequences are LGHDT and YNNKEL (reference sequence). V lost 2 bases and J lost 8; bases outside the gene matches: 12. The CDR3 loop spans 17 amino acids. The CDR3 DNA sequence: TGTGCCAGCAGCCAAACCCCCTCGAGCGGGAGGGCCGATGAGCAGTTCTTC. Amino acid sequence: CASSQTPSSGRADEQFF.

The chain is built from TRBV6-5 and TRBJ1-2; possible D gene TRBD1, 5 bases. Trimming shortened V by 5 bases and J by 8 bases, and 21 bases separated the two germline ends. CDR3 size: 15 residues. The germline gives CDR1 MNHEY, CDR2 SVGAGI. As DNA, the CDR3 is TGTGCCAGCAGTAACCTGCCCGGGGGGGTTTTGGGCTACACCTTC. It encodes CASSNLPGGVLGYTF.

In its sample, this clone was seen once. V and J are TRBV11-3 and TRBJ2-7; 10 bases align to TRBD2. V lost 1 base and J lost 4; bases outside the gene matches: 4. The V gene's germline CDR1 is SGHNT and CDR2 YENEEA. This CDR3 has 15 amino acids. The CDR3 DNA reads TGTGCCAGCAGCTTAGGGGCTAGCGGGAGTTACGAGCAGTACTTC. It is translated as CASSLGASGSYEQYF.

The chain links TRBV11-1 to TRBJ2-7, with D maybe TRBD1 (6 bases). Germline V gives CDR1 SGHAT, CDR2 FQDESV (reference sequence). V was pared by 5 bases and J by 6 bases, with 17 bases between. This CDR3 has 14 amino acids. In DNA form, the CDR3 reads TGTGCCAGCAGCCCAACAGGGAACTCCCGCGAGCAGTACTTC. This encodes CASSPTGNSREQYF.

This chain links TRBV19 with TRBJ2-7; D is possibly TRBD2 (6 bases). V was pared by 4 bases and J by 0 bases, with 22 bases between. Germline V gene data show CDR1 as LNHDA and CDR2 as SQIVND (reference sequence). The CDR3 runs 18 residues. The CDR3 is CASSTSSEGGPSSYEQYF. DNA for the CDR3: TGTGCCAGTAGTACCTCTTCGGAGGGCGGGCCAAGCTCCTACGAGCAGTACTTC.